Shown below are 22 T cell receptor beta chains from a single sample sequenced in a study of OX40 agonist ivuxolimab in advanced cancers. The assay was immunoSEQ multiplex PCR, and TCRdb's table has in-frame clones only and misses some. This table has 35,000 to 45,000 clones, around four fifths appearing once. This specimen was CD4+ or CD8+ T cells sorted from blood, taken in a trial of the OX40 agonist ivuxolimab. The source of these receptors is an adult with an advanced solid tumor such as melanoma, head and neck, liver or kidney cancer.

The CDR3 reads CASSPQGASEQFF. In DNA, the CDR3 is TGTGCCAGCAGCCCACAGGGGGCGAGTGAGCAGTTCTTC. The chain employs TRBV11-3 and TRBJ2-1; 9 bases match TRBD1. Germline CDR1 SGHNT, CDR2 YENEEA. CDR3 length: 13 amino acids. V lost 5 bases, J lost 9 bases, and 5 bases stayed unmatched.

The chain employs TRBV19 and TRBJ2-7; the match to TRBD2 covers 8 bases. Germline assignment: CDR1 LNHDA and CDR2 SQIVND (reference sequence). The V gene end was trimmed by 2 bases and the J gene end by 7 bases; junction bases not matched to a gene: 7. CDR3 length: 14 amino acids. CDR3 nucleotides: TGTGCCAGTAGTATAACGGGAGGGCCCAGGGAGCAGTACTTC. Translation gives CASSITGGPREQYF. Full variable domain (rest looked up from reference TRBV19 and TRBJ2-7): DGGITQSPKYLFRKEGQNVTLSCEQNLNHDAMYWYRQDPGQGLRLIYYSQIVNDFQKGDIAEGYSVSREKKESFPLTVTSAQKNPTAFYLCASSITGGPREQYFGPGTRLTVT.

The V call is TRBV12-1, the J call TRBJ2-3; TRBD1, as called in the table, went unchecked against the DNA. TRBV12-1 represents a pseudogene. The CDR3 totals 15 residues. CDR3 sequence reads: CASSHEKGPTDTQYF. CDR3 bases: TGTGCCAGCAGCCACGAGAAGGGGCCCACAGATACGCAGTATTTT.

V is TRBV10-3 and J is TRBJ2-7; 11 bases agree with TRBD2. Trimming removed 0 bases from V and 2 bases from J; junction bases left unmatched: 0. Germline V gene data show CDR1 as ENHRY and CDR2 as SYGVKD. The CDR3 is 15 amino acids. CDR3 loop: CAISESLAGAYEQYF. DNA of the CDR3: TGTGCCATCAGTGAGTCACTAGCGGGGGCCTACGAGCAGTACTTC.

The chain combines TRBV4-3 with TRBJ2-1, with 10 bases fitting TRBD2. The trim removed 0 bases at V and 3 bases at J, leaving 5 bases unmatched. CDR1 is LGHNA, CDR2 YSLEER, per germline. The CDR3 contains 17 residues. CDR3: CASSQDRRTSGYNEQFF. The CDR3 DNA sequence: TGCGCCAGCAGCCAAGATCGTAGGACTAGCGGCTACAATGAGCAGTTCTTC.

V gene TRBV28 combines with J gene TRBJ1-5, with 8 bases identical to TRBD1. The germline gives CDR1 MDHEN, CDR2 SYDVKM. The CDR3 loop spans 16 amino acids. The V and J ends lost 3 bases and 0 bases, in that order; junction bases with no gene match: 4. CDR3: CASSFWGQDSNQPQHF. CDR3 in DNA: TGTGCCAGCAGTTTCTGGGGACAGGATAGCAATCAGCCCCAGCATTTT.

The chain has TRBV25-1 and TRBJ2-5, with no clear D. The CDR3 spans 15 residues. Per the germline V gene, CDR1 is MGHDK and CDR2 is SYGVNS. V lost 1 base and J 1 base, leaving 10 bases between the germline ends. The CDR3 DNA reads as TGTGCCAGCAGTGAATCGGCTGTCCTCCAAGAGACCCAGTACTTC. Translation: CASSESAVLQETQYF.

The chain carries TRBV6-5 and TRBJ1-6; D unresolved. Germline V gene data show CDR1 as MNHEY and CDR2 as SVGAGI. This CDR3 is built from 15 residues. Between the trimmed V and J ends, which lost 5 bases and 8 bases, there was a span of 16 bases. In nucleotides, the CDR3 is TGTGCCAGCAGTAACGCGAGCTTGTCGGATTCACCCCTCCACTTT. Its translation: CASSNASLSDSPLHF.

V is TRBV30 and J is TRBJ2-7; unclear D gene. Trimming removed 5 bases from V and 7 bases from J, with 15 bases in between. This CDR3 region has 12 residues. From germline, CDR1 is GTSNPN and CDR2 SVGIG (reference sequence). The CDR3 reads CAWDSVGGEQYF. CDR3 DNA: TGTGCCTGGGATTCGGTGGGTGGAGAGCAGTACTTC.

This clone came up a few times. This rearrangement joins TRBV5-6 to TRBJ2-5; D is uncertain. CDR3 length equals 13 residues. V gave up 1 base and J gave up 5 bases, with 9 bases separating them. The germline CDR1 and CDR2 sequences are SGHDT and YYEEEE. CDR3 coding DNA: TGTGCCAGCAGCTTGCGGTCCGGGGAGACCCAGTACTTC. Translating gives CASSLRSGETQYF. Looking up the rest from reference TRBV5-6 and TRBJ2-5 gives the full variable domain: DAGVTQSPTHLIKTRGQQVTLRCSPKSGHDTVSWYQQALGQGPQFIFQYYEEEERQRGNFPDRFSGHQFPNYSSELNVNALLLGDSALYLCASSLRSGETQYFGPGTRLLVL.

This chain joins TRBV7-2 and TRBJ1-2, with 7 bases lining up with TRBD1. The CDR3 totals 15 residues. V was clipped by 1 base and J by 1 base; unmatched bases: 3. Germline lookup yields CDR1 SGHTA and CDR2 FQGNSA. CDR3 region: CASSLGQGHNYGYTF. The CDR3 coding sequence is TGTGCCAGCAGCTTAGGACAGGGTCATAACTATGGCTACACCTTC.

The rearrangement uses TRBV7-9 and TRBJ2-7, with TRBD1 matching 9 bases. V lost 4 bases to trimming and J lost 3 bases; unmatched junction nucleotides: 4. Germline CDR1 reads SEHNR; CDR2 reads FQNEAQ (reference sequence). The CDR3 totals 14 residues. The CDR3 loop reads CASSSGTGSYEQYF. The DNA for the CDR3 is TGTGCCAGCAGCTCAGGGACAGGGAGCTACGAGCAGTACTTC.

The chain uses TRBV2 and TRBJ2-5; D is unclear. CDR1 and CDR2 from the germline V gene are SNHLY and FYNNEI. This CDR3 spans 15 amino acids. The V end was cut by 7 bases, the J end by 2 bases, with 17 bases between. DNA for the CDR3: TGTGCCAGCACTTGGGTTTGGGCGGTACAAGAGACCCAGTACTTC. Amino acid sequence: CASTWVWAVQETQYF.

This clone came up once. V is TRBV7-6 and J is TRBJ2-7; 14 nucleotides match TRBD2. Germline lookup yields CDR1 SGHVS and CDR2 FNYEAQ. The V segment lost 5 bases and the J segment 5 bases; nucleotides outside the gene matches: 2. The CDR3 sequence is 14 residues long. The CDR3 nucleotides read TGTGCCAGCAGCCCGGGACTAGCGGGGGACGAGCAGTACTTC. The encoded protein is CASSPGLAGDEQYF.

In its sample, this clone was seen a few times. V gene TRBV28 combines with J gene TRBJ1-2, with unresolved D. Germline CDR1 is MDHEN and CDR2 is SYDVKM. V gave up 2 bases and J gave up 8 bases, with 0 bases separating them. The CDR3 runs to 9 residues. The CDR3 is CASSLGYTF. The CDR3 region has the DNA TGTGCCAGCAGTTTAGGCTACACCTTC.

The chain's CDR3 is CASSIGWGNQPQHF. The CDR3 DNA sequence: TGCGCCAGCAGCATAGGGTGGGGGAATCAGCCCCAGCATTTT. The rearrangement uses TRBV4-1 and TRBJ1-5; a weak D match, TRBD1 (5 bases). Trimming cost V 5 bases and J 4 bases, with 12 bases left between them. The CDR3 runs 14 residues. Germline CDR1 MGHRA, CDR2 YSYEKL.

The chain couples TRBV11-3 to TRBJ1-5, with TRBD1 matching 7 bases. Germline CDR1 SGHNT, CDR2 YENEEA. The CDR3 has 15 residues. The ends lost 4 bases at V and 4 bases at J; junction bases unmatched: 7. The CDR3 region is CASSSATGPNQPQHF. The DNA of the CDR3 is TGTGCCAGCAGCTCAGCGACAGGGCCAAATCAGCCCCAGCATTTT.

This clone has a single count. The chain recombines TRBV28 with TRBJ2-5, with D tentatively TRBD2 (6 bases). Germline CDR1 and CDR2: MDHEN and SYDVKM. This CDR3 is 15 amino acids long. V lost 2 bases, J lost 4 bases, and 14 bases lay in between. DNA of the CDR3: TGTGCCAGCAGTTTAAGGCAGGGAGGCCTAGAGACCCAGTACTTC. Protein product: CASSLRQGGLETQYF. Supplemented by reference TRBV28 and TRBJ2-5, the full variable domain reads DVKVTQSSRYLVKRTGEKVFLECVQDMDHENMFWYRQDPGLGLRLIYFSYDVKMKEKGDIPEGYSVSREKKERFSLILESASTNQTSMYLCASSLRQGGLETQYFGPGTRLLVL.

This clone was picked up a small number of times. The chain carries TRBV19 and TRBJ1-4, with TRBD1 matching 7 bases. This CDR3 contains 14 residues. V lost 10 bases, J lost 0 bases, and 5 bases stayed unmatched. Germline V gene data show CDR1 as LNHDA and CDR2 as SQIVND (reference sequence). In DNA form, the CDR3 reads TGTGCCACCTGGGACAGTTCAACTAATGAAAAACTGTTTTTT. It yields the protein CATWDSSTNEKLFF.

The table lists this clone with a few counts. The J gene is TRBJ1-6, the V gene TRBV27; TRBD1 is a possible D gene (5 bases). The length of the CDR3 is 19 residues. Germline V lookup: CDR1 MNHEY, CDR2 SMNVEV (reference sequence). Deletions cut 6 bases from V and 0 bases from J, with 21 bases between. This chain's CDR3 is CASSPPQGRGSSYNSPLHF. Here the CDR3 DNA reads TGTGCCAGCAGCCCTCCTCAGGGAAGGGGAAGCTCCTATAATTCACCCCTCCACTTT.

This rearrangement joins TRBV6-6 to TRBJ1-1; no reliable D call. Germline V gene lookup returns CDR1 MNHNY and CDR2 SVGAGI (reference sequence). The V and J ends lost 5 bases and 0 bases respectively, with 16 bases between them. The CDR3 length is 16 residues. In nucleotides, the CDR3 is TGTGCCAGCAGTCCCCGGAAGACACCCATGAACACTGAAGCTTTCTTT. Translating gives CASSPRKTPMNTEAFF.

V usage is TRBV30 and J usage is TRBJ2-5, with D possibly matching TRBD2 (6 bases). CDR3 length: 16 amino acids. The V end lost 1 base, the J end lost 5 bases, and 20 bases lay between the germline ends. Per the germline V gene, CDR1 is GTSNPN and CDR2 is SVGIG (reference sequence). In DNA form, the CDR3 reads TGTGCCTGGAGTGACTCCCCGGGGACTCTGGGGGAGACCCAGTACTTC. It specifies CAWSDSPGTLGETQYF. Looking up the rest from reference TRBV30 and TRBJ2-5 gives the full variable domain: SQTIHQWPATLVQPVGSPLSLECTVEGTSNPNLYWYRQAAGRGLQLLFYSVGIGQISSEVPQNLSASRPQDRQFILSSKKLLLSDSGFYLCAWSDSPGTLGETQYFGPGTRLLVL.